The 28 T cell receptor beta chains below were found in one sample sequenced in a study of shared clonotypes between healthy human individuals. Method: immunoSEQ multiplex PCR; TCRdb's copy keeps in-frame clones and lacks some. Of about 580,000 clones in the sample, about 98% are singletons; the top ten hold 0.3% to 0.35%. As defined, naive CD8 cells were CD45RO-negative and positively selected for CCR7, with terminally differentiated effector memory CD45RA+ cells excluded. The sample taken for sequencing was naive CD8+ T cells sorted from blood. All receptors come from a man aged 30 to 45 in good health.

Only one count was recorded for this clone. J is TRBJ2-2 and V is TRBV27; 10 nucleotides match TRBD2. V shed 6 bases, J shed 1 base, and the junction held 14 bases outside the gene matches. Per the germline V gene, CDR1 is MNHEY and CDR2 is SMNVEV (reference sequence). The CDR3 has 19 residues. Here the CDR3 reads CASSSQMFLAGENTGELFF. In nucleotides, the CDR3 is TGTGCCAGCAGCTCCCAGATGTTCCTAGCGGGAGAGAACACCGGGGAGCTGTTTTTT.

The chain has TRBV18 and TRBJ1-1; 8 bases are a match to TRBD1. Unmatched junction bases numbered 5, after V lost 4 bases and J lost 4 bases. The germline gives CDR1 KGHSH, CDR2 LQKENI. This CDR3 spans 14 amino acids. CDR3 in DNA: TGTGCCAGCTCACTCGGGACAGGCGTCACTGAAGCTTTCTTT. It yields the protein CASSLGTGVTEAFF.

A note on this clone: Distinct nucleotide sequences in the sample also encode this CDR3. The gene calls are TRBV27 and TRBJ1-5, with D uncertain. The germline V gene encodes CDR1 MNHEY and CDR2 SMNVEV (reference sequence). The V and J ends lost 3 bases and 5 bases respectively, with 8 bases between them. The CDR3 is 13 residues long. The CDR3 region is CASSFAGDQPQHF. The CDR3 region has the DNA TGTGCCAGCAGTTTCGCCGGCGATCAGCCCCAGCATTTT.

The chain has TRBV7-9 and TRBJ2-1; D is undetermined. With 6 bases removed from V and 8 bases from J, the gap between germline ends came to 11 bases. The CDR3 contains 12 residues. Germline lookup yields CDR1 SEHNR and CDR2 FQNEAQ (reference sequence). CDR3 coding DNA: TGTGCCAGCAGTATGTCTGTCCATGAGCAGTTCTTC. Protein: CASSMSVHEQFF. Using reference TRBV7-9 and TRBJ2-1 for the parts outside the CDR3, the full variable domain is DTGVSQNPRHKITKRGQNVTFRCDPISEHNRLYWYRQTLGQGPEFLTYFQNEAQLEKSRLLSDRFSAERPKGSFSTLEIQRTEQGDSAMYLCASSMSVHEQFFGPGTRLTVL.

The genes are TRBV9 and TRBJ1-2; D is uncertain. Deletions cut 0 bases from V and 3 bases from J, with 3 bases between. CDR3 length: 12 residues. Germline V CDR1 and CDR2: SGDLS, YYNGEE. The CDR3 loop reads CASSVVDYGYTF. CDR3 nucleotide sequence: TGTGCCAGCAGCGTAGTGGACTATGGCTACACCTTC.

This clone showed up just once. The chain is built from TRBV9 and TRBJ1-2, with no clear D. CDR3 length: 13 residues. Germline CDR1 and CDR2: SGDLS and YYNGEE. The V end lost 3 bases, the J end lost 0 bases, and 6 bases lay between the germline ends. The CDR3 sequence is CASSAQANYGYTF. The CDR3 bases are TGTGCCAGCAGCGCACAAGCTAACTATGGCTACACCTTC.

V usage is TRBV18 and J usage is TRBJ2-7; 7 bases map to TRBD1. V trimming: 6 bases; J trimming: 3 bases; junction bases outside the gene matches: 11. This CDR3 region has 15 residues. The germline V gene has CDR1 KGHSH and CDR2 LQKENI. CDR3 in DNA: TGTGCCAGCTCCTCCAGGGACAGAAGTATCTACGAGCAGTACTTC. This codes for CASSSRDRSIYEQYF.

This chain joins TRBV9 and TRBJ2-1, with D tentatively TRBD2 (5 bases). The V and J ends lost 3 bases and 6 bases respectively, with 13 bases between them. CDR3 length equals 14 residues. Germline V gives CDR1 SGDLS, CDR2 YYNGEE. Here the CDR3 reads CASSGSRTSNEQFF. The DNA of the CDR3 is TGTGCCAGCAGCGGGTCCCGAACTAGCAATGAGCAGTTCTTC.

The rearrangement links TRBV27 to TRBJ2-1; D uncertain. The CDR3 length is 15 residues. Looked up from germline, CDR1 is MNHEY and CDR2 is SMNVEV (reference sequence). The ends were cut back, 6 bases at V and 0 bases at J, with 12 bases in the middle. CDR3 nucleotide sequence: TGTGCCAGCAGGGACCCCAGCCTCTCCTACAATGAGCAGTTCTTC. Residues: CASRDPSLSYNEQFF.

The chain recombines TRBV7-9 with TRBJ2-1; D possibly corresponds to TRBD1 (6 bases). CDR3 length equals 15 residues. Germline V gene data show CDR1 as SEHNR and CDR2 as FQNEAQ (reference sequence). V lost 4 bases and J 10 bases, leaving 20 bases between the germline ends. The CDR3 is CASSSSGTMTTEQFF. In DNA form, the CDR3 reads TGTGCCAGCAGCTCCTCCGGGACAATGACGACCGAGCAGTTCTTC. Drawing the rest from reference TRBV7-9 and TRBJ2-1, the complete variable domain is DTGVSQNPRHKITKRGQNVTFRCDPISEHNRLYWYRQTLGQGPEFLTYFQNEAQLEKSRLLSDRFSAERPKGSFSTLEIQRTEQGDSAMYLCASSSSGTMTTEQFFGPGTRLTVL.

The CDR3 spells CASSLAGGEQFF. In DNA, the CDR3 is TGTGCCAGCAGCTTAGCAGGTGGTGAGCAGTTCTTC. The rearrangement uses TRBV7-4 and TRBJ2-1; D gene uncertain. The CDR3 is made up of 12 amino acids. CDR1 SGHVT and CDR2 SQSDAQ come from the germline V gene. The ends were cut back, 0 bases at V and 9 bases at J, with 6 bases in the middle.

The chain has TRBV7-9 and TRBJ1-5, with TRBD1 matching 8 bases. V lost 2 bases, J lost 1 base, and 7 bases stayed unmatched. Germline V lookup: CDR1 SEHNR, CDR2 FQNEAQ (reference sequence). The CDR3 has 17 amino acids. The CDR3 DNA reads TGTGCCAGCAGCTTACAGGGGAGACAGGGGAGCAATCAGCCCCAGCATTTT. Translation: CASSLQGRQGSNQPQHF.

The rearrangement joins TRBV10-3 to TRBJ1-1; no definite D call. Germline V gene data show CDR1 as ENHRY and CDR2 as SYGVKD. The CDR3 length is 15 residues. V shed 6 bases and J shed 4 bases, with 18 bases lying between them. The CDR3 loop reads CAISGITLGITEAFF. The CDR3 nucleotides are TGTGCCATCAGCGGTATTACTTTAGGGATCACTGAAGCTTTCTTT.

The CDR3 is CASRRTRAYEQYF. Written as DNA, the CDR3 is TGCGCCAGCAGGCGGACACGAGCCTACGAGCAGTACTTC. The chain combines TRBV10-1 with TRBJ2-7; D is perhaps TRBD1 (5 bases). V dropped 6 bases and J dropped 2 bases, with 11 bases sitting between them. The CDR3 loop spans 13 amino acids. The germline V gene encodes CDR1 WNHNN and CDR2 SYGVQD (reference sequence).

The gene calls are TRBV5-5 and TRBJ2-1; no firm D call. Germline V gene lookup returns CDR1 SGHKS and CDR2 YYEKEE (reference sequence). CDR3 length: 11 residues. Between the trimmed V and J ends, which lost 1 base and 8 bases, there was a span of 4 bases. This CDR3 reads CASSLFDEQFF. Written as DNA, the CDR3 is TGTGCCAGCAGCTTGTTTGATGAGCAGTTCTTC.

The DNA of the CDR3 is TGTGCCAGCAGTGAAAGCCTAGCGGGAGTTAGGTACAATGAGCAGTTCTTC. Translated: CASSESLAGVRYNEQFF. The chain is built from TRBV6-4 and TRBJ2-1, with 10 nucleotides matching TRBD2. Germline-derived CDR1 and CDR2 are MRHNA and SNTAGT. The CDR3 covers 17 residues. Trimming cost V 3 bases and J 4 bases; bases outside gene matches: 9.

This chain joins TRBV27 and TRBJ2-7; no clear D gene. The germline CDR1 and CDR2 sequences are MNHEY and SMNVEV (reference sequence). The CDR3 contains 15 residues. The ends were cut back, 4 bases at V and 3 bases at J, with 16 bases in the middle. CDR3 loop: CASSSKIGSLYEQYF. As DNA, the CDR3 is TGTGCCAGCAGTTCTAAGATAGGGTCGCTCTACGAGCAGTACTTC.

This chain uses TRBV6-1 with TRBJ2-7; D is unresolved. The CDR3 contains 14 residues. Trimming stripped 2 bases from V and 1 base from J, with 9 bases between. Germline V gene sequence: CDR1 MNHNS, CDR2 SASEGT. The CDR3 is CASSEIGPSYEQYF. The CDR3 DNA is TGTGCCAGCAGTGAAATTGGGCCATCCTACGAGCAGTACTTC.

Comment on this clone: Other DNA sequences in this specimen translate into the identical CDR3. This CDR3 is CASSPSGRSYEQYF. The CDR3 region has the DNA TGTGCCAGCAGCCCTAGCGGGAGGTCTTACGAGCAGTACTTC. The chain carries TRBV7-9 and TRBJ2-7; 11 nucleotides agree with TRBD2. Germline V gives CDR1 SEHNR, CDR2 FQNEAQ (reference sequence). The CDR3 runs to 14 residues. V was pared by 5 bases and J by 4 bases, with 4 bases of the junction left unmatched.

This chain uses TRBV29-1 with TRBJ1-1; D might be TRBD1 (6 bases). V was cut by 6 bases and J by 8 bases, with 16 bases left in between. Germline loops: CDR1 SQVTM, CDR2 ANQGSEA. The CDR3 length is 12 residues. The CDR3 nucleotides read TGCAGCGTCCGCGAGGGGGACATAGAAGCTTTCTTT. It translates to CSVREGDIEAFF.

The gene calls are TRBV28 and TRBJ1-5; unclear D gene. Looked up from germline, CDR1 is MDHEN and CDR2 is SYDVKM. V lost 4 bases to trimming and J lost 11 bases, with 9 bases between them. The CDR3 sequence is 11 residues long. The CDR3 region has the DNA TGTGCCAGCAGTTCGTCGCTCGCCCAGCATTTT. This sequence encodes CASSSSLAQHF. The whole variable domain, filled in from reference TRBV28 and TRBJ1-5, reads DVKVTQSSRYLVKRTGEKVFLECVQDMDHENMFWYRQDPGLGLRLIYFSYDVKMKEKGDIPEGYSVSREKKERFSLILESASTNQTSMYLCASSSSLAQHFGDGTRLSIL.

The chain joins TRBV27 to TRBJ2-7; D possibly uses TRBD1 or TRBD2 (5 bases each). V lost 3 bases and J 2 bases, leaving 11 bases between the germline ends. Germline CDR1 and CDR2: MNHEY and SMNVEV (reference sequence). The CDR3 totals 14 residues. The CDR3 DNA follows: TGTGCCAGCAGTTTTGGGGGTCCTACCTACGAGCAGTACTTC. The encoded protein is CASSFGGPTYEQYF.

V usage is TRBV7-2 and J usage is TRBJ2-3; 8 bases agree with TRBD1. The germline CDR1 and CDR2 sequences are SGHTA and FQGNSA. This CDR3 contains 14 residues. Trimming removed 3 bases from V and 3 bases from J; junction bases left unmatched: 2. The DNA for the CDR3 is TGTGCCAGCAGCTTGCGGACAGGGACAGATACGCAGTATTTT. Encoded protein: CASSLRTGTDTQYF.

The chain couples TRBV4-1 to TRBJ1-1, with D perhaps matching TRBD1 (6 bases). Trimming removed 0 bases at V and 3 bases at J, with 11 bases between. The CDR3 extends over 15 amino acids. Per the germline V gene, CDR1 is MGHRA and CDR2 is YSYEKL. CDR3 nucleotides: TGCGCCAGCAGCCAAGAATGGAGGGGGGACACTGAAGCTTTCTTT. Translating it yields CASSQEWRGDTEAFF.

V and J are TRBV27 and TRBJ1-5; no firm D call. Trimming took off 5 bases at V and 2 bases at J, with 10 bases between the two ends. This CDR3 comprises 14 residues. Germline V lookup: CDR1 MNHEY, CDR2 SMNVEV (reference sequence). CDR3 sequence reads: CASSDRLGNQPQHF. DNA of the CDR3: TGTGCCAGCAGTGACCGTCTGGGCAATCAGCCCCAGCATTTT.

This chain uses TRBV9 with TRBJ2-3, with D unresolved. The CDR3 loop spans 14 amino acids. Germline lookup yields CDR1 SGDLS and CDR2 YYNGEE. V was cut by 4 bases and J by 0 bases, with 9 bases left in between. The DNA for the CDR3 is TGTGCCAGCAGCTCGGTTATCAGCACAGATACGCAGTATTTT. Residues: CASSSVISTDTQYF.

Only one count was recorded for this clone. The CDR3 is CASSFSTGGHYNEQFF. As DNA, the CDR3 is TGTGCCAGCAGCTTTTCGACAGGGGGTCATTACAATGAGCAGTTCTTC. The chain carries TRBV7-8 and TRBJ2-1; 9 bases agree with TRBD1. Germline loops: CDR1 SGHVS, CDR2 FQNEAQ. The ends lost 3 bases at V and 4 bases at J; junction bases unmatched: 7. The CDR3 extends over 16 amino acids.

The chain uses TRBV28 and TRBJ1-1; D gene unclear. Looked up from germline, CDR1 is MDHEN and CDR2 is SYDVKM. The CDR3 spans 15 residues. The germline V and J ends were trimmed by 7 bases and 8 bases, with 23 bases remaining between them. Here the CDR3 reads CASITHPGTGREAFF. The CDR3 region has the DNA TGTGCCAGCATCACACATCCGGGCACGGGTAGGGAAGCTTTCTTT. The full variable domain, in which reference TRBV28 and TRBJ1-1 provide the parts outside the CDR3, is DVKVTQSSRYLVKRTGEKVFLECVQDMDHENMFWYRQDPGLGLRLIYFSYDVKMKEKGDIPEGYSVSREKKERFSLILESASTNQTSMYLCASITHPGTGREAFFGQGTRLTVV.